This T cell receptor (beta chain) was captured in a study of regulatory T cells in long-lasting Graves disease. The germline V gene has CDR1 LNHDA and CDR2 SQIVND (reference sequence). V lost 4 bases and J lost 2; bases outside the gene matches: 3. This CDR3 region has 14 residues. Both iRepertoire HTBI primers and Arm-PCR of CDR3 regions were used to build the TCR beta libraries. Using its own MiXCR run on the multiplex PCR reads, TCRdb lists one record per CDR3 protein. The data show hundreds of thousands of distinct CDR3 sequences, roughly 13% seen once. Stated time point: newly diagnosed GD, antithyroid drugs for less than 3 months. Making the TCR library involved RNA that had been extracted from PBMCs. This clonotype appeared many times. This sample also appeared in a second study, on T cells in Graves' hyperthyroidism and ophthalmopathy.

This chain joins TRBV19 and TRBJ1-2; TRBD1 matches 8 bases. Here the sequenced sample was peripheral blood mononuclear cells (PBMCs), taken at new diagnosis, from a patient treated with antithyroid drugs. This TCR was recovered from a man aged 25-40 years with Graves disease. As DNA, the CDR3 is TGTGCCAGTAGTAATGGACAGGGCAACTATGGCTACACCTTC. Encoded protein: CASSNGQGNYGYTF.